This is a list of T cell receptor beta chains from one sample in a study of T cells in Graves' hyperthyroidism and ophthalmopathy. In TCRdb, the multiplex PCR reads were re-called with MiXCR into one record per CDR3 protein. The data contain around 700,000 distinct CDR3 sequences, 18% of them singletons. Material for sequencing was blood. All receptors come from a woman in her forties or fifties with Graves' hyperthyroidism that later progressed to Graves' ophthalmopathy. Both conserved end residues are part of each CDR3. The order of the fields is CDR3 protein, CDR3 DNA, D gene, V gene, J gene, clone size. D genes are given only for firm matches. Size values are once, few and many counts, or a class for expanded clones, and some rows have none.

cdr3_aa: CASSREYGQGARGYTF
cdr3_nt: TGTGCCAGCTCACGGGAGTACGGTCAGGGGGCGCGTGGCTACACCTTC
d_call: TRBD1
v_call: TRBV18
j_call: TRBJ1-2
clone_size: -

cdr3_aa: CAWIDSGANVLTF
cdr3_nt: TGTGCCTGGATTGACTCTGGGGCCAACGTCCTGACTTTC
d_call: -
v_call: TRBV30
j_call: TRBJ2-6
clone_size: many

cdr3_aa: CASSLTERETQYF
cdr3_nt: TGCGCCAGCAGCTTGACAGAAAGAGAGACCCAGTACTTC
d_call: -
v_call: TRBV5-1
j_call: TRBJ2-5
clone_size: few

cdr3_aa: CASSTPRGGPLEKLFF
cdr3_nt: TGTGCCAGCAGCACCCCCCGCGGGGGTCCCTTAGAAAAACTGTTTTTT
d_call: -
v_call: TRBV7-9
j_call: TRBJ1-4
clone_size: -

cdr3_aa: CASSTRPGGELFF
cdr3_nt: TGTGCCAGCAGCACAAGACCGGGGGGAGAGCTGTTTTTT
d_call: TRBD2
v_call: TRBV6-1
j_call: TRBJ2-2
clone_size: few

cdr3_aa: CASRPGIGNTIYF
cdr3_nt: TGTGCCAGCAGGCCAGGGATTGGAAACACCATATATTTT
d_call: -
v_call: TRBV6-1
j_call: TRBJ1-3
clone_size: -

cdr3_aa: CASSQVLDYEQYF
cdr3_nt: TGCGCCAGCAGCCAAGTTCTCGACTACGAGCAGTACTTC
d_call: -
v_call: TRBV4-1
j_call: TRBJ2-7
clone_size: many

cdr3_aa: CSALYSGQGVQPQHF
cdr3_nt: TGCAGTGCCCTCTACTCGGGACAGGGGGTTCAGCCCCAGCATTTT
d_call: TRBD1
v_call: TRBV20-1
j_call: TRBJ1-5
clone_size: many

cdr3_aa: CASRPGTDYGYTF
cdr3_nt: TGTGCCAGCAGACCAGGGACGGACTATGGCTACACCTTC
d_call: -
v_call: TRBV7-9
j_call: TRBJ1-2
clone_size: many

cdr3_aa: CASSLSGASQPQHF
cdr3_nt: TGTGCCAGCAGCTTGTCAGGGGCGAGTCAGCCCCAGCATTTT
d_call: -
v_call: TRBV11-2
j_call: TRBJ1-5
clone_size: many

cdr3_aa: CSARGEISGGGTDTQYF
cdr3_nt: TGCAGTGCTAGAGGGGAAATTAGCGGGGGTGGCACAGATACGCAGTATTTT
d_call: TRBD2
v_call: TRBV20-1
j_call: TRBJ2-3
clone_size: many

cdr3_aa: CASSLDHSGANVLTF
cdr3_nt: TGTGCCAGCAGTCTCGACCACTCTGGGGCCAACGTCCTGACTTTC
d_call: -
v_call: TRBV12-3/TRBV12-4
j_call: TRBJ2-6
clone_size: -

cdr3_aa: CASSRSGAPDEQYF
cdr3_nt: TGTGCCAGCAGTCGTAGCGGGGCCCCTGACGAGCAGTACTTC
d_call: TRBD2
v_call: TRBV27
j_call: TRBJ2-7
clone_size: many

cdr3_aa: CASSPSGATDTQYF
cdr3_nt: TGTGCCAGCTCACCGTCGGGGGCCACAGATACGCAGTATTTT
d_call: -
v_call: TRBV18
j_call: TRBJ2-3
clone_size: many

cdr3_aa: CASSRTGTTYEQYF
cdr3_nt: TGTGCCAGCAGTCGTACCGGGACTACCTACGAGCAGTACTTC
d_call: TRBD2
v_call: TRBV5-4
j_call: TRBJ2-7
clone_size: few

cdr3_aa: CASSHGGQNTEAFF
cdr3_nt: TGTGCCAGCAGCCACGGAGGACAGAACACTGAAGCTTTCTTT
d_call: -
v_call: TRBV27
j_call: TRBJ1-1
clone_size: once

cdr3_aa: CAMAGGASTEAFF
cdr3_nt: TGTGCCATGGCAGGGGGCGCGAGTACTGAAGCTTTCTTT
d_call: TRBD1
v_call: TRBV7-9
j_call: TRBJ1-1
clone_size: -

cdr3_aa: CAWNGGSMNTEAFF
cdr3_nt: TGTGCCTGGAATGGGGGGAGCATGAACACTGAAGCTTTCTTT
d_call: -
v_call: TRBV30
j_call: TRBJ1-1
clone_size: many

cdr3_aa: CASSPGDRSYGYTF
cdr3_nt: TGCGCCAGCAGCCCGGGGGACAGATCGTATGGCTACACCTTC
d_call: TRBD1
v_call: TRBV4-1
j_call: TRBJ1-2
clone_size: few

cdr3_aa: CASMVPGSNNEQFF
cdr3_nt: TGTGCCAGCATGGTGCCAGGGTCCAACAATGAGCAGTTCTTC
d_call: -
v_call: TRBV3-1
j_call: TRBJ2-1
clone_size: many

cdr3_aa: CASSESQGALANEKLFF
cdr3_nt: TGTGCCAGCAGTGAAAGCCAGGGGGCATTAGCTAATGAAAAACTGTTTTTT
d_call: TRBD1
v_call: TRBV2
j_call: TRBJ1-4
clone_size: many

cdr3_aa: CASSIEGFQGTEAFF
cdr3_nt: TGTGCCAGTAGTATAGAGGGGTTTCAAGGCACTGAAGCTTTCTTT
d_call: -
v_call: TRBV19
j_call: TRBJ1-1
clone_size: many